These T cell receptor beta chains were read from a single sample in a study of T cells after yellow fever vaccination. Each CDR3 protein is one row after TCRdb ran MiXCR on the 5' RACE reads. The sample shows just under 600,000 distinct CDR3 sequences, about 13% of them seen only once. The sequences come from PBMCs, collected on the day of the yellow fever booster vaccination. All receptors come from a man aged 25-40 years who received the YFV17D yellow fever vaccine. CDR3s include the opening cysteine and the closing phenylalanine or tryptophan. D genes are given only for firm matches. Size is stated for part of the rows, as once, few or many counts, or as a class when the clone is expanded.

CDR3 | DNA | J | V | size | D
CASSQDHDTYSNQPQHF | TGCGCCAGCAGCCAAGATCACGACACATATAGCAATCAGCCCCAGCATTTT | TRBJ1-5 | TRBV4-3 | few | -
CASSAHTGSQDGYTF | TGCGCCAGCAGCGCCCACACAGGTTCCCAGGATGGCTACACCTTC | TRBJ1-2 | TRBV5-1 | - | -
CASSQVGTSANNEQFF | TGCGCCAGCAGCCAAGTAGGGACTAGCGCGAACAATGAGCAGTTCTTC | TRBJ2-1 | TRBV5-1 | many | TRBD2
CASSSQGRNTEAFF | TGCGCCAGCAGCAGTCAGGGGCGAAACACTGAAGCTTTCTTT | TRBJ1-1 | TRBV4-1 | few | -
CAWRQSPGLAGVTDTQYF | TGTGCCTGGAGACAATCGCCGGGACTAGCGGGAGTAACAGATACGCAGTATTTT | TRBJ2-3 | TRBV30 | - | TRBD2
CASSLDRGHATNEKLFF | TGCGCCAGCAGCTTGGACAGGGGGCATGCAACTAATGAAAAACTGTTTTTT | TRBJ1-4 | TRBV5-1 | few | TRBD1
CSARGYREGTDTQYF | TGCAGTGCTAGGGGCTACAGGGAGGGGACAGATACGCAGTATTTT | TRBJ2-3 | TRBV20-1 | - | -
CASSPRTAQETQYF | TGTGCCAGCTCACCTCGGACAGCCCAAGAGACCCAGTACTTC | TRBJ2-5 | TRBV18 | many | -
CASSLESYSTDTQYF | TGTGCCAGCAGCTTAGAGTCATACAGCACAGATACGCAGTATTTT | TRBJ2-3 | TRBV7-2 | few | -
CASSLAVSPPGYTF | TGCGCCAGCAGCTTGGCCGTTTCCCCCCCGGGCTACACCTTC | TRBJ1-2 | TRBV5-1 | - | -
CASSRDMRNTEAFF | TGTGCCAGCAGCCGGGACATGAGGAACACTGAAGCTTTCTTT | TRBJ1-1 | TRBV12-3/TRBV12-4 | - | -
CASSQVYEQFF | TGTGCCAGCAGCCAGGTCTATGAGCAGTTCTTC | TRBJ2-1 | TRBV3-1 | many | -
CASSGGLAGDTGELFF | TGTGCCAGCAGTGGGGGACTAGCGGGAGACACCGGGGAGCTGTTTTTT | TRBJ2-2 | TRBV27 | few | TRBD2
CSVEDNTHNEQFF | TGCAGCGTTGAAGATAACACCCACAATGAGCAGTTCTTC | TRBJ2-1 | TRBV29-1 | many | -
CASTHHAGDLRAFEQYF | TGTGCCAGCACCCACCATGCAGGGGACCTTAGGGCCTTTGAGCAGTACTTC | TRBJ2-7 | TRBV12-3/TRBV12-4 | - | -
CASSFSGTGLINTEAFF | TGTGCCAGCAGCTTTTCCGGGACAGGGCTTATAAACACTGAAGCTTTCTTT | TRBJ1-1 | TRBV11-1 | - | TRBD1
CASSFNGHEQFF | TGTGCCAGCAGCTTTAATGGGCATGAGCAGTTCTTC | TRBJ2-1 | TRBV7-8 | - | -
CASGIATGGVETQYF | TGTGCCAGCGGAATCGCGACAGGGGGAGTGGAGACCCAGTACTTC | TRBJ2-5 | TRBV12-3/TRBV12-4 | - | TRBD1
CASSRQGFDEKLFF | TGCGCCAGCAGCAGACAGGGTTTTGATGAAAAACTGTTTTTT | TRBJ1-4 | TRBV5-1 | - | TRBD1
CATSDSLAGSNEQFF | TGTGCCACCAGTGATAGCCTAGCGGGAAGTAATGAGCAGTTCTTC | TRBJ2-1 | TRBV24-1 | few | TRBD2
CASSPPSVLDEQYF | TGTGCCAGCAGCCCCCCTAGCGTTCTCGACGAGCAGTACTTC | TRBJ2-7 | TRBV3-1 | - | -
CASSQDQGGNQPQHF | TGTGCCAGCAGCCAAGACCAGGGAGGCAATCAGCCCCAGCATTTT | TRBJ1-5 | TRBV3-1 | - | -
CASKKTSGYEQYF | TGTGCCAGCAAAAAGACTAGCGGATACGAGCAGTACTTC | TRBJ2-7 | TRBV6-2/TRBV6-3 | few | TRBD2
CASSLVGPTVSYEQYF | TGTGCCAGCAGCTTAGTGGGGCCAACCGTTTCCTACGAGCAGTACTTC | TRBJ2-7 | TRBV7-2 | many | -
CASSQTSGRAGEQFF | TGTGCCAGCAGCCAGACTAGCGGGAGGGCCGGGGAGCAGTTCTTC | TRBJ2-1 | TRBV28 | - | TRBD2
CASSRNLDRSYEQYF | TGTGCCAGCAGCAGGAACTTGGACAGGTCCTACGAGCAGTACTTC | TRBJ2-7 | TRBV6-2/TRBV6-3 | few | TRBD1
CASSVGGGASGVNEQFF | TGTGCCAGCAGCGTAGGTGGGGGTGCTAGCGGGGTCAATGAGCAGTTCTTC | TRBJ2-1 | TRBV9 | few | TRBD2
CASSINGRRDTQYF | TGTGCCAGTAGTATTAATGGGAGAAGAGATACGCAGTATTTT | TRBJ2-3 | TRBV19 | few | -
CSADGGDTQYF | TGCAGTGCTGATGGGGGGGATACGCAGTATTTT | TRBJ2-3 | TRBV20-1 | few | -
CASSPKPGMGPETQYF | TGTGCCAGCTCACCCAAGCCCGGGATGGGACCAGAGACCCAGTACTTC | TRBJ2-5 | TRBV18 | few | -
CASSLGDLVVETQYF | TGTGCCAGCAGTTTGGGAGATCTGGTTGTGGAGACCCAGTACTTC | TRBJ2-5 | TRBV28 | - | -
CASSMGGPGLAGVEQYF | TGTGCCAGTAGTATGGGAGGCCCCGGTCTAGCGGGAGTCGAGCAGTACTTC | TRBJ2-7 | TRBV19 | few | TRBD2
CASSQEHSLTNEKLFF | TGCGCCAGCAGCCAAGAACATAGTTTAACTAATGAAAAACTGTTTTTT | TRBJ1-4 | TRBV4-3 | - | -
CASSQDGQYQPQHF | TGTGCCAGCAGCCAAGATGGACAGTATCAGCCCCAGCATTTT | TRBJ1-5 | TRBV4-2 | - | -
CSGGRGTDTQYF | TGCAGCGGTGGACGGGGCACAGATACGCAGTATTTT | TRBJ2-3 | TRBV29-1 | few | -
CASSLIALDREKLFF | TGTGCCAGCAGTTTGATTGCCCTTGACAGGGAAAAACTGTTTTTT | TRBJ1-4 | TRBV27 | few | -
CSARAPIPNYGYTF | TGCAGTGCTAGAGCCCCCATCCCGAACTATGGCTACACCTTC | TRBJ1-2 | TRBV20-1 | - | -